The text below deals with one T cell receptor (beta chain). Its specificity is unknown. This CDR3 has 14 amino acids. CDR1 SGHTS and CDR2 YDEGEE come from the germline V gene. V lost 2 bases and J lost 2; bases outside the gene matches: 3. The data derive from a study of shared clonotypes between healthy human individuals. Study details: Every donor yielded three CD4 naive, three CD4 memory, two CD8 naive and one CD8 memory plate. Study-wide points: The study generally estimated greater richness for naive than memory subsets. Non-shared clonotypes had lower generation probabilities than clonotypes shared by all four sorted-subset donors.

Into CD45RA+ naive and CD45RA-negative memory subsets, the CD4+ cells were split. Profiling relied on immunoSEQ multiplex PCR, and the TCRdb table lists in-frame clones only, not all of them. The data show approximately 2,300,000 clones, with under 95% seen just once and 0.3% to 0.4% held by the top ten. The TCR was taken from a man aged 18 to 30 in good health. Some clones in this sample may be carry-over from other donors' samples. The sample was naive CD4+ T cells from PBMCs. Subset meaning: CD45RA+ positively selected. This rearrangement joins TRBV5-8 to TRBJ2-7; 8 nucleotides agree with TRBD1. Written as DNA, the CDR3 is TGTGCCAGCAGCTTTACAGGGGGTCCCTACGAGCAGTACTTC. It yields the protein CASSFTGGPYEQYF.